The clone carrying this TCR beta chain was counted between two and nine times. The antigen is not known. Per germline, CDR1 MDHEN and CDR2 SYDVKM. The CDR3 runs 14 residues. V was pared by 3 bases and J by 2 bases, with 11 bases between. These data are taken from a study of response to subunit inactivated influenza vaccine. Study conclusions and caveats: Each seasonal flu vaccination may recruit only limited new T cells, authors suggested.

TCRdb reprocessed the RT-PCR reads via MiXCR and lists one record per CDR3 protein. The sample shows 530,000 or so distinct CDR3 sequences, around 15% of them seen only once. Source: PBMCs from blood, taken 11 to 12 days after vaccination. This chain uses TRBV28 with TRBJ2-7, with TRBD1 as a possible D gene (6 bases). The TCR was taken from a man aged 45-65 years who received an inactivated influenza vaccine. CDR3 in DNA: TGTGCCAGCAGTTTCTCCAGGGACACCTACGAGCAGTACTTC. As protein: CASSFSRDTYEQYF.